This record concerns one T cell receptor (beta chain) sequence. Its antigen is unknown. Base quality data are lacking; no much larger clone is found one base away. The sample belongs to a study of T cell changes during pregnancy in multiple sclerosis (dated by TCRdb to between 2017 and 2020). Background for the entire study: The study looked at changes in the T cell repertoire across pregnancy in women with multiple sclerosis.

Library generation was performed with the immunoSEQ multiplex PCR assay. The immuneACCESS repertoire file appears here via TCRdb, limited to in-frame rearrangements. These files lack a portion of the clones; in checked studies, under half of the deficit traces to unresolved V genes, and the cause of the others is not known. This sample is represented by around 38,000 clones; 90% to 95% of them were singletons. Jointly, the top ten make up about 0.4% of the sample. The CDR1 and CDR2 encoded by the germline V gene (reference sequence) are LNHDA and SQIVND. V trim: 6 bases; J trim: 4 bases; unmatched bases: 11. From its cysteine to its phenylalanine, the CDR3 spans 15 amino acids. Only the CDR3 part of the read is kept: 45 bases, read in frame from the first base.

The source was CD4+ T cells from peripheral blood mononuclear cells, collected in the third trimester of pregnancy. The chain employs TRBV19 and TRBJ1-2; 7 middle bases align to TRBD1. The sequence came from a female donor in good health, enrolled as a control in a pregnancy study. CDR3 reads: CASSLTRGASYGYTF. In nucleotides, the sequence is TGTGCCAGTAGCCTAACCAGGGGGGCGAGCTATGGCTACACCTTC.